The T cell receptor beta chain under discussion was sequenced for a study of shared clonotypes between healthy human individuals. From germline, CDR1 is MDHEN and CDR2 SYDVKM. V was trimmed by 5 bases and J by 2 bases, leaving 16 bases between them. This CDR3 is 15 amino acids long. DNA input for the unsorted PBMC replicate PCRs was roughly 300 ng, approximately 29,000 T cell genomes. Per the original methods: ImmunoSEQ only sent back junction sequences with no quality scores, so filtering was done differently. The data were produced by immunoSEQ multiplex PCR, yet TCRdb's version contains in-frame clones alone and is incomplete. V and J calls plus clone size are reproduced from that table; the DNA served to infer D and trimming. Among about 510,000 clones listed, over 60% were seen once. This clone occurred once. Its antigen is as yet unknown. A much larger clone sits a single nucleotide away, making a read error possible.

Study observations and caveats: It was expected that sequencing depth would affect clonotype sharing among donors. Sampling covered blood only; tissue repertoires likely differ.

This sequence was found in a woman in her forties in good health. Some clones in this sample may be carry-over from other donors' samples. J is TRBJ2-7 and V is TRBV28; D is ambiguous. Sequencing input: PBMCs. The CDR3 here is CASSISRIAPYEQYF. CDR3 DNA sequence: TGTGCCAGCAGTATTAGCAGGATCGCTCCCTACGAGCAGTACTTC.